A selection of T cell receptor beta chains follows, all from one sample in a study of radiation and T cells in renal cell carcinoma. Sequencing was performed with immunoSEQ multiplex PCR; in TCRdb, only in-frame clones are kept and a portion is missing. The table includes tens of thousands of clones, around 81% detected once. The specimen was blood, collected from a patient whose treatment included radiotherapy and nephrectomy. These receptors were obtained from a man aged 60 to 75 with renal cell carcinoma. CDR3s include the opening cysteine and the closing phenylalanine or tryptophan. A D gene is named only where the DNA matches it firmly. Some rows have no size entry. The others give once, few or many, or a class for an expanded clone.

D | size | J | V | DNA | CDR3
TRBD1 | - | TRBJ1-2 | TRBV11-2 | TGTGCCAGCAGCTTAACAGGGGAGAGCGGCTACACCTTC | CASSLTGESGYTF
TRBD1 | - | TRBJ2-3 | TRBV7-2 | TGTGCCAGCAGCTTAGCGGGACAGGGAACAGATACGCAGTATTTT | CASSLAGQGTDTQYF
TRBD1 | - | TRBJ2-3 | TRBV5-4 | TGTGCCAGCAGCTTTGGGACAGGGGTTTCAGATACGCAGTATTTT | CASSFGTGVSDTQYF
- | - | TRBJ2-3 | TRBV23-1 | TGCGCCAGCACGGGTATACGGGATCGGCAGGGTAGGGCAGATACGCAGTATTTT | CASTGIRDRQGRADTQYF
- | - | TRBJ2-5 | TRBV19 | TGTGCCAGTAGCTCTGGTGAGGCAGGGCAAGAGACCCAGTACTTC | CASSSGEAGQETQYF
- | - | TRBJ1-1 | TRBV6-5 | TGTGCCAGCAGTAAATTGCCCCGGACTGAAGCTTTCTTT | CASSKLPRTEAFF
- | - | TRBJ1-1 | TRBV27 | TGTGCCAGCAGTTTGGCCCCTCCGGGTGAAGCTTTCTTT | CASSLAPPGEAFF
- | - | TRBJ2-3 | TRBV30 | TGTGCCTGGAGCACGTCTAGCACAGATACGCAGTATTTT | CAWSTSSTDTQYF
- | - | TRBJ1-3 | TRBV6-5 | TGTGCCAGCAGTTACTTTGGGCCTAGCAACGGAAACACCATATATTTT | CASSYFGPSNGNTIYF
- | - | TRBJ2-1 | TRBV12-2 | TGTGCAAGTCGCGCGCGACTAGCGGGAGGGACTCTATACAATGAGCAGTTCTTC | CASRARLAGGTLYNEQFF
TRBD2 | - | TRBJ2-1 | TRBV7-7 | TGTGCCAGCAGCCGGACTAGCGGGAGTTACAATGAGCAGTTCTTC | CASSRTSGSYNEQFF
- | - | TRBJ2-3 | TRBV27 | TGTGCCAGCACCCTTTACGGTAGCGAGCGCACAGATACGCAGTATTTT | CASTLYGSERTDTQYF
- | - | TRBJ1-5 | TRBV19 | TGTGCCAGTAGTATAGAGGAGACTCAGCCCCAGCATTTT | CASSIEETQPQHF
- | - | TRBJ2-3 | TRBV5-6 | TGTGCCAGCAGCTGGGGCACAGATACGCAGTATTTT | CASSWGTDTQYF
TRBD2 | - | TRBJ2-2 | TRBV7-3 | TGTGCCAGCAGCTTAACGTTAGTAGCGGGAGTGGCCGGGGAGCTGTTTTTT | CASSLTLVAGVAGELFF
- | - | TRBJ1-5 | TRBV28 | TGTGCCAGCAGCCGATCCCGGGATAGAGATCAGCCCCAGCATTTT | CASSRSRDRDQPQHF
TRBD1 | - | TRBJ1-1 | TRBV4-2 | TGTGCCAGCAGCCAACCCAAAGGGGGCCTGAACACTGAAGCTTTCTTT | CASSQPKGGLNTEAFF
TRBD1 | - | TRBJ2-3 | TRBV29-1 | TGCAGCGCCTTACAGGGGGCTCGAGATACGCAGTATTTT | CSALQGARDTQYF
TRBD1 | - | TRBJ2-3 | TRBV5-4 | TGTGCCAGCAGCGCGGGGACAGGGGGTAGCACAGATACGCAGTATTTT | CASSAGTGGSTDTQYF
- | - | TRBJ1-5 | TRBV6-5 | TGTGCCAGCAGTTCCAGTTTAGGGCACCAGCCCCAGCATTTT | CASSSSLGHQPQHF
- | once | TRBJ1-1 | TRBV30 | TGTGCCTGGAGTGTGTCCTTACAAATCCTATTTAAAGAAGCTTTCTTT | CAWSVSLQILFKEAFF
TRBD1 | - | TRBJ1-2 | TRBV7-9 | TGTGCCAGCAGGGGACAGGGGAGGTCGGGGAACTATGGCTACACCTTC | CASRGQGRSGNYGYTF
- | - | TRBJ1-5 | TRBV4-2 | TGTGCCAGCAGCCAGAACCAGGAACCTCTGACCCAGCATTTT | CASSQNQEPLTQHF
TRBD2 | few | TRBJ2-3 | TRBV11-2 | TGTGCCAGCAGCGGGGGCTGGAGCGGGAGGCCCGATACGCAGTATTTT | CASSGGWSGRPDTQYF
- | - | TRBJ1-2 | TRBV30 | TGTGCCTGGAGACCCTCTAACTATGGCTACACCTTC | CAWRPSNYGYTF
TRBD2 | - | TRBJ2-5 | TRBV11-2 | TGTGCCAGCAGCTTAGATGCCCTAGCGGGTCGGGAGACCCAGTACTTC | CASSLDALAGRETQYF
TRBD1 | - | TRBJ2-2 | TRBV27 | TGTGCCAGCGGGTCCCTAGGCTACGGGACAGCCTCGAACACCGGGGAGCTGTTTTTT | CASGSLGYGTASNTGELFF
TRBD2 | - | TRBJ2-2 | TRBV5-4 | TGTGCCAGCAGCCCCCGACTAGCGGGAGGGGTAAAAACCGGGGAGCTGTTTTTT | CASSPRLAGGVKTGELFF
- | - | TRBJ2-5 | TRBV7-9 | TGTGCCAGCAGCGTCGGACCTGGGGGGACCCAGTACTTC | CASSVGPGGTQYF
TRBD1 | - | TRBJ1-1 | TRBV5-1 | TGCGCCAGCAGCTTGGCGACGCCACAGGGGACTGAAGCTTTCTTT | CASSLATPQGTEAFF
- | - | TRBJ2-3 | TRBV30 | TGTGCCTGGTCACGAGGTACAGATACGCAGTATTTT | CAWSRGTDTQYF
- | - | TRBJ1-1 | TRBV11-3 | TGTGCCAGCGGTGGGGGTTGGGATACTGAAGCTTTCTTT | CASGGGWDTEAFF
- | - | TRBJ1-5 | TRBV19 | TGTGCCAGTAGTATACCCCCCCATCAGCCCCAGCATTTT | CASSIPPHQPQHF
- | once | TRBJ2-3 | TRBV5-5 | TGTGCCAGCAGCTTGCTCGTGGGGCAAGATACGCAGTATTTT | CASSLLVGQDTQYF
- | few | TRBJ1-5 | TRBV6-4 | TGTGCCAGCAGTGGGGATAGAGATCAGCCCCAGCATTTT | CASSGDRDQPQHF
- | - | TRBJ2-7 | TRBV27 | TGTGCCAGCAGTTCAAGGGACAACTCCTACGAGCAGTACTTC | CASSSRDNSYEQYF
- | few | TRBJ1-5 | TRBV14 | TGTGCCAGCAGCCGACAGGGCAATCAGCCCCAGCATTTT | CASSRQGNQPQHF
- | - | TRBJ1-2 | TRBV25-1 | TGTGCCAGCCAATTTAGGGACTGGGACTATGGCTACACCTTC | CASQFRDWDYGYTF
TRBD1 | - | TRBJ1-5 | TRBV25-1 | TGTGCCAGCAGTGACCCCGGGACAGGGGGTCAGCCCCAGCATTTT | CASSDPGTGGQPQHF
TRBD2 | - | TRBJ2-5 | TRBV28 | TGTGCCAGCAGCCCCGGGGGGGTAGAGACCCAGTACTTC | CASSPGGVETQYF
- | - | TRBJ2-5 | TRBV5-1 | TGCGCCAGCAGCTTTGGGAGGAACCAAGAGACCCAGTACTTC | CASSFGRNQETQYF
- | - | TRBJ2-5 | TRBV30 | TGTGCCTGGAGTGTCGGCGGGGCGCAAGAGACCCAGTACTTC | CAWSVGGAQETQYF
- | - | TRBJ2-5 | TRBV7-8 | TGTGCCAGCAGCCTGACTTCTCCCCTTGGCGAGACCCAGTACTTC | CASSLTSPLGETQYF
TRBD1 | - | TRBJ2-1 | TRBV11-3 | TGTGCCAGCAGCTTAGATCTGTTGAACAGGGGGCGAGACAATGAGCAGTTCTTC | CASSLDLLNRGRDNEQFF
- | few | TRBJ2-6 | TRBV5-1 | TGCGCCAGCAGCTTAGGAGGCGGGGCCTTTTCTGGGGCCAACGTCCTGACTTTC | CASSLGGGAFSGANVLTF
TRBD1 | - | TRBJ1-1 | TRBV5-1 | TGCGCCAGCAGCTTGAGGGGACAGGGGACCTCGAGCACTGAAGCTTTCTTT | CASSLRGQGTSSTEAFF
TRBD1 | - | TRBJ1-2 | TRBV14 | TGTGCCAGCAGCCAGCTAAGCCTATGGGACAGGGGGCTAAAGCGTCGCGGCTACACCTTC | CASSQLSLWDRGLKRRGYTF
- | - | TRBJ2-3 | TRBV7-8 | TGTGCCAGCAGCTTAACGGGGCAAACAGATACGCAGTATTTT | CASSLTGQTDTQYF
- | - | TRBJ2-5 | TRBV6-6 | TGTGCCAGCCGGGGGGCCCAAGAGACCCAGTACTTC | CASRGAQETQYF
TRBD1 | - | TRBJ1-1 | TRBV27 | TGTGCCAGCAGCAATTCTCTAAACAGGGGGCATAACACTGAAGCTTTCTTT | CASSNSLNRGHNTEAFF
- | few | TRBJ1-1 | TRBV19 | TGTGCCAGTAGCAAACACCGGGAAGTCACTGAAGCTTTCTTT | CASSKHREVTEAFF
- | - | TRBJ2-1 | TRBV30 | TGTGCCTGGAGTGGGGCCCCCCCCAGGAGCAATGAGCAGTTCTTC | CAWSGAPPRSNEQFF
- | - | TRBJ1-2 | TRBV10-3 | TGTGCCATCAGTGAGAGGGTGAATGGCTACACCTTC | CAISERVNGYTF
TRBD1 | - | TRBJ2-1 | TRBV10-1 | TGCGCCAGCGGAAGGGACAGGTCTCTGGGGGACTACAATGAGCAGTTCTTC | CASGRDRSLGDYNEQFF
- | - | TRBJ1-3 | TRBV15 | TGTGCCACCAGCAGAGACAGGGCCGACGGCAACACCATATATTTT | CATSRDRADGNTIYF
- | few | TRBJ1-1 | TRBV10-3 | TGTGCCATCAGTGAGGGACCAGGGCAGGCTTTCTTT | CAISEGPGQAFF
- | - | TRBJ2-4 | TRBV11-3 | TGTGCCAGCACCATATCATCAGGGGTTAACATTCAGTACTTC | CASTISSGVNIQYF
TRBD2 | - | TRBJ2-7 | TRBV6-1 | TGTGCCAGCAGTGAATTCTGGTTAGCGGGGGGTACCTACGAGCAGTACTTC | CASSEFWLAGGTYEQYF
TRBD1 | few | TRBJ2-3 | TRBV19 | TGTGCCAGTACCGGGACAGGGGAAGATACGCAGTATTTT | CASTGTGEDTQYF
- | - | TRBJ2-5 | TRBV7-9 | TGTGCCAGCAGCTTAATGGCAGGGTACCAAGAGACCCAGTACTTC | CASSLMAGYQETQYF